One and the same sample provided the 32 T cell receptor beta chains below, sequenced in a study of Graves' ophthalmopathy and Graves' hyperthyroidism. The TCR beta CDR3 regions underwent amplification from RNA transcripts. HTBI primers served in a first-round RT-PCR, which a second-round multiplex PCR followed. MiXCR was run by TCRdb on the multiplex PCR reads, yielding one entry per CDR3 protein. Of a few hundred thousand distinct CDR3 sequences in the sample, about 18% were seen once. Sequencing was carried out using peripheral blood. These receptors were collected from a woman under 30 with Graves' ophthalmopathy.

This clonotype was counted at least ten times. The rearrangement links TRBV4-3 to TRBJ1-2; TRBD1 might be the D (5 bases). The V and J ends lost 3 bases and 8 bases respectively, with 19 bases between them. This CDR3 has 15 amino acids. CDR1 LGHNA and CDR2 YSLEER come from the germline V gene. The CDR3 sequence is CASSHPGTDPWGYTF. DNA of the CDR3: TGCGCCAGCAGCCATCCCGGGACTGACCCTTGGGGCTACACCTTC.

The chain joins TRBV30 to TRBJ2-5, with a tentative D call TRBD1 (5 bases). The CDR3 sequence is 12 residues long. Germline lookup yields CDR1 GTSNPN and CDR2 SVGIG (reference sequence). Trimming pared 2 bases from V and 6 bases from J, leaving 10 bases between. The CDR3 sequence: CAWSRGGQTQYF. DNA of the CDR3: TGTGCCTGGAGTAGGGGCGGCCAGACCCAGTACTTC.

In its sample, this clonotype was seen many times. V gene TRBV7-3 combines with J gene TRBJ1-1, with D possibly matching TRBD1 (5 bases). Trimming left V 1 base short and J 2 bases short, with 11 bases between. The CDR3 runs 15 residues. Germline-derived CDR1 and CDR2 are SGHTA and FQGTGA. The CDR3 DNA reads TGTGCCAGCAGCTTAATGAAGGGGATCAACACTGAAGCTTTCTTT. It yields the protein CASSLMKGINTEAFF.

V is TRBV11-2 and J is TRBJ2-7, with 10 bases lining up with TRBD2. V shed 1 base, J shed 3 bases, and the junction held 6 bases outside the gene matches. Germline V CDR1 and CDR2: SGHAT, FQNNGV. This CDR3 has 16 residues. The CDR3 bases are TGTGCCAGCAGCTTAGGGGGGGCTAGCGGGAGCTACGAGCAGTACTTC. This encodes CASSLGGASGSYEQYF.

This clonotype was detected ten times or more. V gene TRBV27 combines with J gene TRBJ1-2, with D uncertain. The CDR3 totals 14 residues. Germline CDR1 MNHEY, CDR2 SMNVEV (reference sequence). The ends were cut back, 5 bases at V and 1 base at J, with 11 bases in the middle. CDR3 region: CASSPPGYNYGYTF. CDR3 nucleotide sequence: TGTGCCAGCAGTCCTCCCGGGTATAACTATGGCTACACCTTC.

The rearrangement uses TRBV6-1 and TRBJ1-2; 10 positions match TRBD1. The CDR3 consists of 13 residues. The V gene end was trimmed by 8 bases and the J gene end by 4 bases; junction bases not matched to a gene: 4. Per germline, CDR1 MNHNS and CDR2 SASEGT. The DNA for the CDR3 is TGTGCCAGCGGACGGACAGGGGGCTATGGCTACACCTTC. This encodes CASGRTGGYGYTF.

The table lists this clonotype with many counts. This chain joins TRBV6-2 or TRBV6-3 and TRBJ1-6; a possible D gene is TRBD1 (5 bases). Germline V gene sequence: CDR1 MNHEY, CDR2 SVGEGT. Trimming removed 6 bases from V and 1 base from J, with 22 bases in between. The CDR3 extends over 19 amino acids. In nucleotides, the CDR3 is TGTGCCAGCAGCCGTGCGGTTATGGCAGGGCGGTCCTATAATTCACCCCTCCACTTT. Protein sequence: CASSRAVMAGRSYNSPLHF.

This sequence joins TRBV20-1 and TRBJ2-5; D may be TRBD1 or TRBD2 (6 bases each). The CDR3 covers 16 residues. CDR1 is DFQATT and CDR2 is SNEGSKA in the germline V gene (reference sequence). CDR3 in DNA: TGCAGCGCCAACCCTGCTAGTTCGGGGGCGCGGGAGACCCAGTACTTC. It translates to CSANPASSGARETQYF.

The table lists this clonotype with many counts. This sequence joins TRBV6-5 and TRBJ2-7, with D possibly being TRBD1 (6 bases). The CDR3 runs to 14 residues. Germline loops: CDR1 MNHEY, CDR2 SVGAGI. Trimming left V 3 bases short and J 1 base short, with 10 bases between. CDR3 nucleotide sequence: TGTGCCAGCAGTTATGACAGGAATTCCTACGAGCAGTACTTC. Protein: CASSYDRNSYEQYF.

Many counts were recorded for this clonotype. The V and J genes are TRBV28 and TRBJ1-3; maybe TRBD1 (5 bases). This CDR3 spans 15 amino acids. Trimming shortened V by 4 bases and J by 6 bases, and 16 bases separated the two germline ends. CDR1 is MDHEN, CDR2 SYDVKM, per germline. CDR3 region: CASSWTLSLENTIYF. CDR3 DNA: TGTGCCAGCAGTTGGACACTCTCCCTCGAAAACACCATATATTTT.

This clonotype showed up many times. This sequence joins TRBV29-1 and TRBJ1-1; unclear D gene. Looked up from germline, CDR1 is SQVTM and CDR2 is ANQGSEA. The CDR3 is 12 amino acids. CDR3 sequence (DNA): TGCTCCTCTGGCAACGGGAACACTGAAGCTTTCTTT. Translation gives CSSGNGNTEAFF.

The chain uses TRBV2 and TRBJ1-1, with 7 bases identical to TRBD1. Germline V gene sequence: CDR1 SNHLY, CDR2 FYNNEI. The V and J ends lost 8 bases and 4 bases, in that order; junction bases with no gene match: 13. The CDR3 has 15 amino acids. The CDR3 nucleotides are TGTGCCAGCTGTTTTGACAGGGACGGTAGCACTGAAGCTTTCTTT. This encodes CASCFDRDGSTEAFF.

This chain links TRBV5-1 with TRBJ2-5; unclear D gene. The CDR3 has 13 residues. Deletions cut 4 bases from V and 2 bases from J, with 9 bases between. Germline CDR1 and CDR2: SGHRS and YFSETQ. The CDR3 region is CASSGRVQETQYF. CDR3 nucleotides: TGCGCCAGCAGCGGAAGGGTACAAGAGACCCAGTACTTC.

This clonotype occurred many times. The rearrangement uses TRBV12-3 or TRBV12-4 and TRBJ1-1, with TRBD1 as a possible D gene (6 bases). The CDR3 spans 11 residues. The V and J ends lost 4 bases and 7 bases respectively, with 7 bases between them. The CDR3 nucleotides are TGTGCCAGCAGTTCAGGGGTTGAAGCTTTCTTT. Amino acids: CASSSGVEAFF.

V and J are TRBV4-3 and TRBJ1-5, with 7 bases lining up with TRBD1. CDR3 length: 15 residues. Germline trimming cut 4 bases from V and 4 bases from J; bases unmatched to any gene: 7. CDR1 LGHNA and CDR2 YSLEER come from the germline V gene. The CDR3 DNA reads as TGCGCCAGCAGCCCAAACCAGGGGGGGAATCAGCCCCAGCATTTT. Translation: CASSPNQGGNQPQHF.

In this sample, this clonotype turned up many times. CDR3 sequence (DNA): TGTGCCAGCAGTCGACCCGAGATAAAGGGGGCCGCTGGCTACACCTTC. This translates into CASSRPEIKGAAGYTF. This sequence joins TRBV6-4 and TRBJ1-2; 7 bases align to TRBD1. Trimming took 5 bases from V and 7 from J; bases not matched to a gene: 16. The CDR3 has 16 residues. CDR1 is MRHNA, CDR2 SNTAGT, per germline.

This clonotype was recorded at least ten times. The CDR3 DNA is TGTGCCAGCAGTTTCTCCAACATGGGGCTGCCCCAGCATTTT. Translated: CASSFSNMGLPQHF. The V gene is TRBV27, the J gene TRBJ1-5; D might be TRBD1 (5 bases). Looked up from germline, CDR1 is MNHEY and CDR2 is SMNVEV (reference sequence). The CDR3 contains 14 residues. The V end lost 3 bases, the J end lost 9 bases, and 15 bases lay between the germline ends.

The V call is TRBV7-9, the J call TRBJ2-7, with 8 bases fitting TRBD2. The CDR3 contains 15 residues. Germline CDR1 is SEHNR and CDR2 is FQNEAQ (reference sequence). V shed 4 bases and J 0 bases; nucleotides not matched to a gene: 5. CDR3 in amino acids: CASSSAGTSSYEQYF. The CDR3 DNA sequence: TGTGCCAGCAGCTCAGCCGGGACTAGCTCCTACGAGCAGTACTTC.

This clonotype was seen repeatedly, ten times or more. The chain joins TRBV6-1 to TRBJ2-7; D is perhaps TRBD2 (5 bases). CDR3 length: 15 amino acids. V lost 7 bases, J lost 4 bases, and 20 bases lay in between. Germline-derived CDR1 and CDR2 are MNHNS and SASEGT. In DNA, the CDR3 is TGTGCCAGCACCCCTATGACCCCAAGGACTTACGAGCAGTACTTC. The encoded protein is CASTPMTPRTYEQYF.

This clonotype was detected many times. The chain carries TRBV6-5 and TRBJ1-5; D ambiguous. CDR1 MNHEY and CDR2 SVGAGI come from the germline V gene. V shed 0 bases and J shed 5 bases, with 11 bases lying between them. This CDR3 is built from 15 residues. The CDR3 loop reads CASSYSIRVYQPQHF. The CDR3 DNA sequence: TGTGCCAGCAGTTACTCGATAAGAGTATATCAGCCCCAGCATTTT.

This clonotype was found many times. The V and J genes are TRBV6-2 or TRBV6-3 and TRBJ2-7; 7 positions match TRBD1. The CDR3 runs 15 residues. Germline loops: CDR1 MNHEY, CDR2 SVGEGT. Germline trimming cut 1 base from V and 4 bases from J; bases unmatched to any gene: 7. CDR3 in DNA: TGTGCCAGCAGTTACTTCACCCCGGGACAGTACGAGCAGTACTTC. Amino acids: CASSYFTPGQYEQYF.

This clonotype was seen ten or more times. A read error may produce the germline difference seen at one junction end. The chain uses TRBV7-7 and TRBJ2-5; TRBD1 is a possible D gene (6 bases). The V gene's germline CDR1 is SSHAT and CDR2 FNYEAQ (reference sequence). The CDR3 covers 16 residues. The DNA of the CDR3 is TGTGCTAGCAGCTTAGGTGGGGCGCAGGGGAGAGAGACCCAGTACTTC. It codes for CASSLGGAQGRETQYF.

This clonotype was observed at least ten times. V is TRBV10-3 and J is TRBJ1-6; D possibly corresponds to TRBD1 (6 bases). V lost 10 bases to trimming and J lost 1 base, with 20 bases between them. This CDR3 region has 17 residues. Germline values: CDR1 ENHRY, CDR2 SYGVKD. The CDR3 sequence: CATGDELRASYNSPLHF. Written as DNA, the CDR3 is TGTGCCACAGGGGACGAGCTCAGGGCGTCCTATAATTCACCCCTCCACTTT.

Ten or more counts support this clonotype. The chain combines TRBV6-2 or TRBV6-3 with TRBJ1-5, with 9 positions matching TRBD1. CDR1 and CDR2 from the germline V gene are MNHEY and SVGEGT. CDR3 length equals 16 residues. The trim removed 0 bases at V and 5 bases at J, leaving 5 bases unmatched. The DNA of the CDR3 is TGTGCCAGCAGTTACTCAGGGGGACAGGGACATCAGCCCCAGCATTTT. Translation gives CASSYSGGQGHQPQHF.

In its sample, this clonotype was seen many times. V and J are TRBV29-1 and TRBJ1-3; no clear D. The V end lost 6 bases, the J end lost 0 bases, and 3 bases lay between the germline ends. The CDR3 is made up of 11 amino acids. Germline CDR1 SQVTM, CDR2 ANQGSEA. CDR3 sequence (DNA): TGCAGCGTCCTCTCTGGAAACACCATATATTTT. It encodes CSVLSGNTIYF.

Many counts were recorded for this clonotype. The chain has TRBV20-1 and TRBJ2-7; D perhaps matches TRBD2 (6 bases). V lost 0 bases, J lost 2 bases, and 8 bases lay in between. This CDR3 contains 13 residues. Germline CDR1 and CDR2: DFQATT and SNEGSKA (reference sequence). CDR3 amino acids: CSARDGGTYEQYF. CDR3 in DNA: TGCAGTGCTAGAGATGGGGGGACCTACGAGCAGTACTTC.

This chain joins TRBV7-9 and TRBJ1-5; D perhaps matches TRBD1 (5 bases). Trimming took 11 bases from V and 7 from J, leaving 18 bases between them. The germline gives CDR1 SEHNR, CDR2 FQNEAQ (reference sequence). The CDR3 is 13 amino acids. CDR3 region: CAGGGDRNQPQHF. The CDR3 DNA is TGTGCCGGGGGGGGGGATAGAAACCAGCCCCAGCATTTT.

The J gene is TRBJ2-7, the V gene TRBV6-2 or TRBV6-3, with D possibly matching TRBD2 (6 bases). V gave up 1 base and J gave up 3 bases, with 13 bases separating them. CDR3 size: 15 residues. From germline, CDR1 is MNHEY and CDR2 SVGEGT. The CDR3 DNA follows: TGTGCCAGCAGTTACTTTTCCGGGAGCGGCTACGAGCAGTACTTC. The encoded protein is CASSYFSGSGYEQYF.

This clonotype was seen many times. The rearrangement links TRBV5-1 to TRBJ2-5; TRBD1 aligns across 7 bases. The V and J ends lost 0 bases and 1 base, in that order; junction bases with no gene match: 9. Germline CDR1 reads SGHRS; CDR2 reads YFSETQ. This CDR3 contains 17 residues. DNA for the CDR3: TGCGCCAGCAGCTTGGCTCCACCGGGACAGCCCCAAGAGACCCAGTACTTC. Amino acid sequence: CASSLAPPGQPQETQYF.

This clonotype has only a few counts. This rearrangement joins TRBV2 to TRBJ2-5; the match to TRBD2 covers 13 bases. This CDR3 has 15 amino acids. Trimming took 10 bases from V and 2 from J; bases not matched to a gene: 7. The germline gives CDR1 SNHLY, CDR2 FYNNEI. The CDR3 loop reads CATWTSGSRQETQYF. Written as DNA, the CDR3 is TGTGCCACTTGGACTAGCGGGAGTCGTCAAGAGACCCAGTACTTC. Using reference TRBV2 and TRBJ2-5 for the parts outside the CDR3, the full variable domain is EPEVTQTPSHQVTQMGQEVILRCVPISNHLYFYWYRQILGQKVEFLVSFYNNEISEKSEIFDDQFSVERPDGSNFTLKIRSTKLEDSAMYFCATWTSGSRQETQYFGPGTRLLVL.

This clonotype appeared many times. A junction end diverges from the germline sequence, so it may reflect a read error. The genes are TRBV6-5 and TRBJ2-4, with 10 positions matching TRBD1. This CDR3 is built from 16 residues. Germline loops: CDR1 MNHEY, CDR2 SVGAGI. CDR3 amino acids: CTSSSGTGDPKNIQYF. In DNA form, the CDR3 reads TGTACCAGCAGTTCCGGGACAGGGGATCCCAAAAACATTCAGTACTTC.

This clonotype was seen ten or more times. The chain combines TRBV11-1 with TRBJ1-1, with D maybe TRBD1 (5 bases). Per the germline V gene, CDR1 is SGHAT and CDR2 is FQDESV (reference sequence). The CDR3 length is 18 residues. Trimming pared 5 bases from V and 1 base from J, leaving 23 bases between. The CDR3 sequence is CASSLRPIGRGRNTEAFF. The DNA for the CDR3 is TGTGCCAGCAGCCTCCGACCCATTGGGAGGGGCAGGAACACTGAAGCTTTCTTT.